This TCR beta chain was identified in a study of radiotherapy plus CTLA-4 blockade in lung cancer. This CDR3 region has 17 residues. Trimming took 3 bases from V and 2 from J; bases not matched to a gene: 9. Germline-derived CDR1 and CDR2 are KGHSH and LQKENI. Profiling relied on immunoSEQ multiplex PCR, and the TCRdb table lists in-frame clones only, not all of them. The table lists 65,000 to 95,000 clones, 70% to 90% of them singletons. The sample was peripheral blood, taken from a patient treated with radiotherapy plus ipilimumab. The clonotype comes from a human donor with non-small cell lung cancer who had stable disease on radiotherapy plus ipilimumab. The chain has TRBV18 and TRBJ2-7; 11 positions agree with TRBD1. CDR3 loop: CASSPQRTGQGAYEQYF. The DNA for the CDR3 is TGTGCCAGCTCACCTCAGCGAACGGGACAGGGGGCCTACGAGCAGTACTTC.